These T cell receptor beta chains were read from a single sample in a study of blood T cells in healthy people across ages. MiXCR, applied by TCRdb to the 5' RACE reads, yields one record per CDR3 protein. The sample holds 1.5 million to 2 million distinct CDR3 sequences, about two fifths seen once. The sequenced material came from blood. Source of these receptors: a human donor in good health. The CDR3 runs from the conserved cysteine through the conserved F or W. D genes are given only for firm matches. Clone size appears in some rows only: once, few, many, or a class for an expanded clone.

V gene,CDR3 length,D gene,clone size,J gene,CDR3 protein,CDR3 DNA
TRBV5-1,14,NA,many,TRBJ2-3,CASSLVRGADTQYF,TGTGCCAGCAGCTTAGTCAGGGGTGCAGATACGCAGTATTTT
TRBV15,14,TRBD1,NA,TRBJ2-7,CATSRGQVVYEQYF,TGTGCCACCAGCAGGGGACAGGTGGTATACGAGCAGTACTTC
TRBV7-9,13,NA,many,TRBJ1-1,CASSFSGATEAFF,TGTGCCAGCAGCTTCTCAGGGGCAACTGAAGCTTTCTTT
TRBV27,14,NA,NA,TRBJ1-5,CASSLLGPGQPQHF,TGTGCCAGCAGCCTCCTAGGTCCTGGGCAGCCCCAGCATTTT
TRBV10-3,12,NA,many,TRBJ2-5,CAIGVPLETQYF,TGTGCCATCGGGGTCCCGTTGGAGACCCAGTACTTC
TRBV5-1,11,NA,NA,TRBJ2-1,CASTLDSEQFF,TGCGCCAGCACCCTCGACAGTGAGCAGTTCTTC
TRBV5-1,14,TRBD1,once,TRBJ1-2,CASSTGTGSLRYTF,TGCGCCAGCAGCACCGGGACAGGGAGCCTCCGCTACACCTTC
TRBV7-9,16,TRBD1,NA,TRBJ2-7,CASSTRQGAVPYEQYF,TGTGCCAGCAGCACCCGACAGGGTGCTGTGCCCTACGAGCAGTACTTC
TRBV5-6,12,NA,NA,TRBJ2-2,CASSWGCGELFF,TGTGCCAGCAGCTGGGGTTGTGGGGAGCTGTTTTTT
TRBV7-2,18,NA,few,TRBJ2-3,CASSAGTVEITSTDTQYF,TGTGCCAGCAGCGCAGGGACGGTAGAAATAACTAGCACAGATACGCAGTATTTT
TRBV29-1,13,NA,NA,TRBJ1-5,CSVEEGYNQPQHF,TGCAGCGTTGAAGAAGGGTATAATCAGCCCCAGCATTTT